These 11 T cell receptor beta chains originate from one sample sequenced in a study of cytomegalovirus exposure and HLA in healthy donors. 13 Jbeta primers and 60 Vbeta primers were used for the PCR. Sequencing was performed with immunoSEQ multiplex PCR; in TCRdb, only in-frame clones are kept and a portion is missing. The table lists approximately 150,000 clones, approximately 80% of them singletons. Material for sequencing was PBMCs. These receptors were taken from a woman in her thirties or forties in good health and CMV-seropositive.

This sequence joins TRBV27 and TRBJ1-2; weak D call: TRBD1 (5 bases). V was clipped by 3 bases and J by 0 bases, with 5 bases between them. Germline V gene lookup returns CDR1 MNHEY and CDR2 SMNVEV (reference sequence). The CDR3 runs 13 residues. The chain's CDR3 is CASSLTANYGYTF. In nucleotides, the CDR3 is TGTGCCAGCAGTTTGACAGCTAACTATGGCTACACCTTC.

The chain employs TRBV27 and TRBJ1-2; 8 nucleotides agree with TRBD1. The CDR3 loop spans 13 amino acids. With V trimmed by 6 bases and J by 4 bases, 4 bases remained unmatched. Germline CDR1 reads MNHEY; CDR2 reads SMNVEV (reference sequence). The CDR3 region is CASRPGGVYGYTF. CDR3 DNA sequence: TGTGCCAGCAGGCCAGGGGGCGTCTATGGCTACACCTTC.

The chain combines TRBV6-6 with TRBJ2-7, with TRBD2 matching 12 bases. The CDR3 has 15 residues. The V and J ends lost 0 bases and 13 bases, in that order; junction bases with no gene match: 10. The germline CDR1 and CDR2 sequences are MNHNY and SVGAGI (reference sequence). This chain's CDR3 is CASSYSGTSGYTNYF. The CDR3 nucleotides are TGTGCCAGCAGTTACTCCGGGACTAGCGGGTATACGAACTACTTC.

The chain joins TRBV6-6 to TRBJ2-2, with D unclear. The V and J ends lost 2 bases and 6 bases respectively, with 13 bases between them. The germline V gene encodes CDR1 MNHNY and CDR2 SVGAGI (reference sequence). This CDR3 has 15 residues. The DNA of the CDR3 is TGTGCCAGCAGTTACAGTCAGGTTTTCTCCGGGGAGCTGTTTTTT. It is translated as CASSYSQVFSGELFF.

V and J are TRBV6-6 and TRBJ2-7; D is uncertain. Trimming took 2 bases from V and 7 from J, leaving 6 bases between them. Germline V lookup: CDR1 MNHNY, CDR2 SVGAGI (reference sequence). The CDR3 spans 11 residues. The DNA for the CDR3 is TGTGCCAGCAGTTACGGTCGGGAGCAGTACTTC. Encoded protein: CASSYGREQYF.

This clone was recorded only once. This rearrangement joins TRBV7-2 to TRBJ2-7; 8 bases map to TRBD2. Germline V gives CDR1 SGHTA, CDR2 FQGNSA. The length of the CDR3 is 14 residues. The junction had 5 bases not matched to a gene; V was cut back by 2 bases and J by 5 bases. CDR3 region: CASSLKAGVHEQYF. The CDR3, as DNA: TGTGCCAGCAGCTTAAAAGCGGGAGTCCACGAGCAGTACTTC.

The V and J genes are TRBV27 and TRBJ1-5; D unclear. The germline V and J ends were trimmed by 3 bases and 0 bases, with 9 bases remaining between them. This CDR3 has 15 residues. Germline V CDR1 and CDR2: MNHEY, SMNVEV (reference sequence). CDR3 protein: CASSFTGNSNQPQHF. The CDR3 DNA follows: TGTGCCAGCAGTTTTACGGGAAATAGCAATCAGCCCCAGCATTTT.

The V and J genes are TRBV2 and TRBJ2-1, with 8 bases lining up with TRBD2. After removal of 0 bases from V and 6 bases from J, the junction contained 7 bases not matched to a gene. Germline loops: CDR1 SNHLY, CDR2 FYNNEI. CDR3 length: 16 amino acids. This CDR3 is CASSEAKREIPNEQFF. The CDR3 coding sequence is TGTGCCAGCAGTGAAGCTAAGCGGGAGATCCCCAATGAGCAGTTCTTC.

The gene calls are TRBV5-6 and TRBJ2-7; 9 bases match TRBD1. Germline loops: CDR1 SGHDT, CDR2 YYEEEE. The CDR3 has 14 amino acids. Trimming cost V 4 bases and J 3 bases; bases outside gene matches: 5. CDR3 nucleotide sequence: TGTGCCAGCAGCCCCGGGACAGGGAGCTACGAGCAGTACTTC. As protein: CASSPGTGSYEQYF.

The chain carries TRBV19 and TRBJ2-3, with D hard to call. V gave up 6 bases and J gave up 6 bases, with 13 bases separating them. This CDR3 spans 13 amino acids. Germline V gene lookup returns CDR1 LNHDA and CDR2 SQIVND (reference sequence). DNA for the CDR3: TGTGCCAGTAGCCTAGTAAGGCGGGATACGCAGTATTTT. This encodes CASSLVRRDTQYF.

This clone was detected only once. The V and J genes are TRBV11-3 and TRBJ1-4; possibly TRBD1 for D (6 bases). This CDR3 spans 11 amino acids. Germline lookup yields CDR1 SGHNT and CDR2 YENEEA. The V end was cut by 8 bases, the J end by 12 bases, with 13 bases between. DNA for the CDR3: TGTGCCAGCTCGAGGGCAGGGGAACTGTTTTTT. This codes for CASSRAGELFF.